The 2 T cell receptor beta chains given below trace back to one sample, sequenced in a study of T cell repertoires in aging, cancer and after chemotherapy. TRB rearrangements spanning V, D and J were amplified using mixed TRB-A/B primers. One entry per CDR3 protein results from TCRdb running MiXCR on the multiplex PCR reads. The sample holds approximately 3,000 distinct CDR3 sequences; 20% to 30% are singletons and the top ten take around 10%. TCR beta rearrangements were amplified from peripheral blood genomic DNA. Sequenced sample: blood. Source of these receptors: a human donor with a solid tumor.

By share, this clonotype counts as medium-sized (0.01 to 0.1%). The rearrangement links TRBV6-5 to TRBJ2-7, with TRBD1 as a possible D gene (7 bases). The ends were cut back, 2 bases at V and 4 bases at J, with 15 bases in the middle. Germline V gene lookup returns CDR1 MNHEY and CDR2 SVGAGI. The CDR3 length is 15 residues. The CDR3 nucleotides are TGTGCCAGCAGTTACCGCCACTCAGGGGGGTACGAGCAGTACTTC. This gives the protein CASSYRHSGGYEQYF.

This clonotype was found a few times. The chain recombines TRBV12-3 or TRBV12-4 with TRBJ1-5; 8 nucleotides match TRBD1. J was trimmed by 4 bases and V by 5 bases; bases with no gene match: 7. The CDR3 loop spans 15 amino acids. The CDR3 region is CASSRPGQGNQPQHF. CDR3 nucleotide sequence: TGTGCCAGCAGTCGCCCCGGACAGGGAAATCAGCCCCAGCATTTT.